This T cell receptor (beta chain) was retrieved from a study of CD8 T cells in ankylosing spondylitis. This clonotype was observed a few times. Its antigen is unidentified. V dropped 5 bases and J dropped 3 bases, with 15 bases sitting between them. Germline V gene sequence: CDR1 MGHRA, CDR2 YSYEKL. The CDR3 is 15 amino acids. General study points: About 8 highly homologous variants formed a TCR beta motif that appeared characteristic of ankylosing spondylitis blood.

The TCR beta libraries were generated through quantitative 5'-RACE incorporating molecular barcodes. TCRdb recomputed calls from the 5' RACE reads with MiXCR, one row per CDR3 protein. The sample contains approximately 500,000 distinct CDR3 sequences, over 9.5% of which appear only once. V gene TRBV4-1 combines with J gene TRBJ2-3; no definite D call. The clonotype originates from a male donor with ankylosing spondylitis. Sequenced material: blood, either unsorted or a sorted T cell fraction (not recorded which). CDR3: CASSSLTSTTDTQYF. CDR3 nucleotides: TGCGCCAGCAGCTCCCTAACATCGACAACAGATACGCAGTATTTT.